Listed below are T cell receptor beta chains from one sample, sequenced in a study of cytomegalovirus exposure and HLA in healthy donors. Produced via immunoSEQ multiplex PCR; TCRdb's table is partial and in-frame only. The sample shows 100,000 or so clones, roughly nine tenths of them seen only once. The material sequenced was PBMCs. All receptors come from a man aged 18-30 years in good health and CMV-seropositive. The CDR3 runs from the conserved cysteine through the conserved F or W. A D gene is named only where the DNA matches it firmly. Clone size is given for some rows only: seen once, a few or many times, or a class if the clone is expanded.

CDR3	DNA	V	size	J	D
CASSIDFGNKQSGQPQHF	TGTGCCAGTAGTATAGATTTCGGAAACAAACAGTCCGGTCAGCCCCAGCATTTT	TRBV19	NA	TRBJ1-5	NA
CASSLMGAKETQYF	TGTGCCAGCAGCTTAATGGGGGCTAAGGAGACCCAGTACTTC	TRBV7-3	NA	TRBJ2-5	NA
CASRSRLAGGTDTQYF	TGTGCCAGCAGATCCAGACTAGCGGGAGGAACAGATACGCAGTATTTT	TRBV7-2	few	TRBJ2-3	TRBD2
CASRPQGRDKPQHF	TGTGCCAGCAGACCACAGGGGCGGGATAAGCCCCAGCATTTT	TRBV2	NA	TRBJ1-5	TRBD1
CASSPWGTTSTDTQYF	TGTGCCAGCAGCCCCTGGGGCACCACTAGCACAGATACGCAGTATTTT	TRBV7-3	NA	TRBJ2-3	NA
CASSLISGSGNNEQFF	TGTGCCAGCAGTTTAATTAGCGGGAGCGGTAACAATGAGCAGTTCTTC	TRBV28	NA	TRBJ2-1	TRBD2
CASSTGQGNTEAFF	TGTGCCAGTAGTACGGGACAGGGAAACACTGAAGCTTTCTTT	TRBV19	few	TRBJ1-1	TRBD1
CARSLKYGGGPNPLYEQFF	TGTGCCAGAAGCTTGAAATATGGGGGAGGGCCGAATCCCCTGTATGAGCAGTTCTTC	TRBV5-3	NA	TRBJ2-1	TRBD2
CASSFPRDRAEDTQYF	TGCGCCAGCAGCTTTCCTCGGGACAGGGCTGAAGATACGCAGTATTTT	TRBV5-1	NA	TRBJ2-3	TRBD1
CASSLAGSFAYGYTF	TGTGCCAGCAGCTTAGCAGGGAGCTTTGCCTATGGCTACACCTTC	TRBV7-2	NA	TRBJ1-2	NA
CASSSGFHGYTF	TGTGCCAGCAGCTCGGGGTTTCATGGCTACACCTTC	TRBV7-9	NA	TRBJ1-2	NA
CASSDRGETQYF	TGTGCCAGCAGTGATCGGGGGGAGACCCAGTACTTC	TRBV2	NA	TRBJ2-5	NA
CSVLGAGARETQYF	TGCAGCGTTCTAGGAGCGGGAGCTCGGGAGACCCAGTACTTC	TRBV29-1	NA	TRBJ2-5	TRBD2
CASSYPISGGNNEQFF	TGTGCCAGCAGTTACCCCATTAGCGGAGGCAACAATGAGCAGTTCTTC	TRBV6-5	NA	TRBJ2-1	NA
CASSLWQVNTEAFF	TGTGCCAGCAGCTTATGGCAGGTGAACACTGAAGCTTTCTTT	TRBV7-2	NA	TRBJ1-1	NA
CASRYSTGVIAEAFF	TGTGCCAGCAGATACTCGACAGGGGTGATTGCTGAAGCTTTCTTT	TRBV27	NA	TRBJ1-1	TRBD1
CASSLTSGGDGYTF	TGTGCCAGCAGCTTAACGTCCGGGGGAGATGGCTACACCTTC	TRBV7-3	NA	TRBJ1-2	NA
CASSFGTGGYEQYF	TGTGCCAGCAGCTTCGGGACAGGGGGATACGAGCAGTACTTC	TRBV5-4	NA	TRBJ2-7	TRBD1
CASSPRPGQGVTGELFF	TGTGCCAGCAGTCCCAGACCGGGACAGGGTGTCACCGGGGAGCTGTTTTTT	TRBV7-6	NA	TRBJ2-2	TRBD1
CASSIPTGSTTEAFF	TGTGCCAGCAGCATTCCGACAGGGAGTACCACTGAAGCTTTCTTT	TRBV7-2	NA	TRBJ1-1	TRBD1
CASSSEEGPYSNQPQHF	TGTGCCAGCAGCTCTGAGGAGGGTCCCTATAGCAATCAGCCCCAGCATTTT	TRBV7-9	NA	TRBJ1-5	NA
CASSPGDIETQYF	TGTGCCAGCTCACCAGGGGACATTGAGACCCAGTACTTC	TRBV18	NA	TRBJ2-5	NA
CASSVQGYEQYF	TGTGCCAGCAGCGTACAGGGCTACGAGCAGTACTTC	TRBV7-9	NA	TRBJ2-7	NA
CASSEGEDNQPQHF	TGTGCCAGCAGTGAGGGTGAGGACAATCAGCCCCAGCATTTT	TRBV2	once	TRBJ1-5	NA
CASSVAGTGYEKLFF	TGTGCCAGCAGCGTAGCTGGGACAGGGTATGAAAAACTGTTTTTT	TRBV9	NA	TRBJ1-4	TRBD1
CARSRGLAAQETQYF	TGTGCCAGAAGCCGGGGACTAGCGGCACAAGAGACCCAGTACTTC	TRBV5-3	NA	TRBJ2-5	TRBD2
CASSLDAASGTEAFF	TGTGCCAGCAGCTTAGATGCGGCTAGTGGAACTGAAGCTTTCTTT	TRBV11-2	medium-sized	TRBJ1-1	NA
CASSSVSGYNEQFF	TGTGCCAGCAGCTCGGTAAGCGGGTACAATGAGCAGTTCTTC	TRBV7-9	NA	TRBJ2-1	NA
CASSLSWWQGLRTEAFF	TGTGCCAGCAGTTTAAGCTGGTGGCAGGGTTTGAGAACTGAAGCTTTCTTT	TRBV27	NA	TRBJ1-1	NA
CASSVGTGVYEQYF	TGTGCCAGCAGCGTCGGGACAGGGGTCTACGAGCAGTACTTC	TRBV7-2	NA	TRBJ2-7	TRBD1
CSVVTGLANTDTQYF	TGCAGCGTTGTGACGGGACTAGCTAACACAGATACGCAGTATTTT	TRBV29-1	NA	TRBJ2-3	TRBD2
CASSKGSSGQGAKPQHF	TGTGCCAGCAGCAAGGGCTCTTCGGGACAGGGGGCAAAGCCCCAGCATTTT	TRBV21-1	NA	TRBJ1-5	NA
CASRPYGTGGRGYTF	TGTGCCAGCAGACCATACGGGACAGGGGGCCGTGGCTACACCTTC	TRBV28	NA	TRBJ1-2	TRBD1
CASSLRQLYGYTF	TGTGCCAGCAGTTTACGACAGCTCTATGGCTACACCTTC	TRBV28	NA	TRBJ1-2	NA
CASSLDRNQPQHF	TGTGCCAGCAGCTTGGACAGAAATCAGCCCCAGCATTTT	TRBV11-1	NA	TRBJ1-5	NA
CASSQLAMTQYF	TGTGCCAGCAGCCAACTAGCCATGACGCAGTATTTT	TRBV14	NA	TRBJ2-3	NA
CASSSTTSGAAYNEQFF	TGTGCCAGCAGCTCAACGACTAGCGGAGCGGCCTACAATGAGCAGTTCTTC	TRBV7-2	NA	TRBJ2-1	TRBD2
CASSLTPGAYTEAFF	TGTGCCAGCAGCTTAACCCCAGGGGCTTACACTGAAGCTTTCTTT	TRBV7-3	NA	TRBJ1-1	NA
CASSVDPSGESIYNEQFF	TGTGCCAGCAGCGTAGATCCCAGCGGGGAGTCCATCTACAATGAGCAGTTCTTC	TRBV9	NA	TRBJ2-1	TRBD2
CASTDRGGNQPQHF	TGTGCCAGCACCGACAGGGGGGGCAATCAGCCCCAGCATTTT	TRBV7-9	NA	TRBJ1-5	TRBD1
CASSPRTGELYQPQHF	TGTGCCAGCAGCCCGAGGACAGGGGAGTTGTATCAGCCCCAGCATTTT	TRBV7-2	few	TRBJ1-5	TRBD1
CASSAPVGPSSGNTIYF	TGTGCCAGCAGCGCCCCGGTTGGCCCTAGCTCTGGAAACACCATATATTTT	TRBV9	NA	TRBJ1-3	NA
CASSNNRGSGELFF	TGTGCCAGCAGCAACAACCGGGGGTCCGGGGAGCTGTTTTTT	TRBV27	once	TRBJ2-2	NA
CASSQDNTHTDTQYF	TGCGCCAGCAGCCAAGATAATACACACACAGATACGCAGTATTTT	TRBV4-3	NA	TRBJ2-3	NA
CASSEPTNWETQYF	TGTGCCAGCAGTGAACCAACCAACTGGGAGACCCAGTACTTC	TRBV6-1	NA	TRBJ2-5	NA
CASSRMADTQYF	TGTGCCAGCAGCCGAATGGCTGATACGCAGTATTTT	TRBV7-3	NA	TRBJ2-3	NA
CASSEVSGGTDTQYF	TGTGCCAGCAGTGAAGTTAGCGGGGGGACAGATACGCAGTATTTT	TRBV6-4	NA	TRBJ2-3	TRBD2
CASSQDVLVGTQYF	TGCGCCAGCAGCCAGGACGTACTAGTTGGGACCCAGTACTTC	TRBV4-3	NA	TRBJ2-5	NA
CASSVTATNEKLFF	TGTGCCAGCAGCGTCACTGCAACTAATGAAAAACTGTTTTTT	TRBV9	few	TRBJ1-4	NA
CASSRGQGGMNEQFF	TGTGCCAGTAGTAGAGGACAGGGGGGAATGAATGAGCAGTTCTTC	TRBV19	NA	TRBJ2-1	TRBD1